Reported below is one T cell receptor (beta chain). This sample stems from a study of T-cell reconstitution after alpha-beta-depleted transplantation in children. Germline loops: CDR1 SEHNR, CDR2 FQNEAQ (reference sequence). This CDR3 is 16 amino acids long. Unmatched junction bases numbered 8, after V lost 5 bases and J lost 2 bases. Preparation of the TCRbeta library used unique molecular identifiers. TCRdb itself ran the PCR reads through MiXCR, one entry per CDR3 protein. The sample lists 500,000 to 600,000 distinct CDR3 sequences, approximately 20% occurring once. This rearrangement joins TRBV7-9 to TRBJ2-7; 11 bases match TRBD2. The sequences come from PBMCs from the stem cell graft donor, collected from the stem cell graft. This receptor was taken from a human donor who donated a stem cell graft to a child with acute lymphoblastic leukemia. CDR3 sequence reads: CASSRGLAGGAYEQYF. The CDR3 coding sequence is TGTGCCAGCAGCCGCGGACTAGCGGGTGGAGCCTACGAGCAGTACTTC.